One and the same sample provided the 14 T cell receptor beta chains below, sequenced in a study of shared clonotypes between healthy human individuals. TCRdb's table, derived via immunoSEQ multiplex PCR, lists solely in-frame clones and lacks some. Of approximately 710,000 clones detected, 90% appear once; the ten largest clones hold around a third. The sample consisted of memory CD8+ T cells from PBMCs. Subset in this sample: CD45RO+ cells pooled with CCR7-negative TemRA cells. These receptors all stem from a man between 18 and 29 years old in good health. Some clones in this sample may be carry-over from other donors' samples.

This clone was observed once. The chain is built from TRBV19 and TRBJ2-1, with 12 bases identical to TRBD2. Losses at the gene ends were 1 base for V and 5 bases for J; bases not matched to a gene: 6. Germline V gene sequence: CDR1 LNHDA, CDR2 SQIVND (reference sequence). This CDR3 comprises 17 residues. This CDR3 is CASSIVGLAGGHNEQFF. In DNA, the CDR3 is TGTGCCAGTAGTATAGTAGGGCTAGCGGGAGGGCACAATGAGCAGTTCTTC.

The rearrangement joins TRBV27 to TRBJ1-2; 10 nucleotides match TRBD1. CDR3 length equals 15 residues. Germline trimming cut 6 bases from V and 3 bases from J; bases unmatched to any gene: 7. CDR1 MNHEY and CDR2 SMNVEV come from the germline V gene (reference sequence). The CDR3 sequence: CASSQVGTGDYGYTF. The CDR3 DNA sequence: TGTGCCAGCAGCCAGGTCGGGACAGGGGACTATGGCTACACCTTC.

This clone was seen just once. This chain uses TRBV6-5 with TRBJ2-5, with TRBD2 as a possible D gene (6 bases). From germline, CDR1 is MNHEY and CDR2 SVGAGI. This CDR3 has 13 amino acids. V gave up 2 bases and J gave up 5 bases, with 9 bases separating them. CDR3 protein: CASSYMGGETQYF. In DNA, the CDR3 is TGTGCCAGCAGTTACATGGGAGGCGAGACCCAGTACTTC.

The chain combines TRBV21-1 with TRBJ1-4; TRBD1, the table's D call, lacks a check against the DNA. TRBV21-1 has pseudogene status. The CDR3 contains 15 residues. CDR3 sequence (DNA): TGTGCCAGCAGCAATCTTGGCAGGATTAATGAAAAACTGTTTTTT. It yields the protein CASSNLGRINEKLFF.

This chain uses TRBV4-2 with TRBJ2-5; TRBD2 matches at 7 bases. There are 18 residues in the CDR3. Unmatched junction bases numbered 20, after V lost 5 bases and J lost 5 bases. Germline loops: CDR1 LGHNA, CDR2 YNFKEQ. The chain's CDR3 is CASSLRGSAGVIGETQYF. The DNA for the CDR3 is TGTGCCAGCAGCTTAAGAGGATCGGCGGGAGTCATCGGGGAGACCCAGTACTTC.

The chain has TRBV19 and TRBJ1-1; D gene ambiguous. The V and J ends lost 1 base and 1 base respectively, with 10 bases between them. From germline, CDR1 is LNHDA and CDR2 SQIVND (reference sequence). This CDR3 has 15 residues. CDR3 nucleotide sequence: TGTGCCAGTAGTATAGGTCGTCGATGGAACACTGAAGCTTTCTTT. Its protein product is CASSIGRRWNTEAFF.

The V call is TRBV27, the J call TRBJ1-1; D may be TRBD1 (5 bases). CDR1 and CDR2 from the germline V gene are MNHEY and SMNVEV (reference sequence). The CDR3 contains 15 residues. Trimming took 6 bases from V and 4 from J, leaving 18 bases between them. The DNA for the CDR3 is TGTGCCAGCAGGGACGGATTGGGTGGGGGCACTGAAGCTTTCTTT. Its protein product is CASRDGLGGGTEAFF.

This chain links TRBV2 with TRBJ1-2; D gene ambiguous. V was pared by 7 bases and J by 0 bases, with 15 bases between. Germline V gene lookup returns CDR1 SNHLY and CDR2 FYNNEI. This CDR3 is built from 15 residues. CDR3 DNA sequence: TGTGCCAGCACCCCGGTGAGGAGAGCTAACTATGGCTACACCTTC. This sequence encodes CASTPVRRANYGYTF.

The gene calls are TRBV19 and TRBJ2-7; 8 bases line up with TRBD2. V lost 4 bases and J lost 7; bases outside the gene matches: 12. Germline-derived CDR1 and CDR2 are LNHDA and SQIVND (reference sequence). The CDR3 contains 15 residues. The CDR3 here is CASSTVPGTSNEQYF. For the CDR3, the DNA is TGTGCCAGTAGTACCGTTCCGGGGACTAGTAATGAGCAGTACTTC.

The chain is built from TRBV15 and TRBJ1-1; 9 positions agree with TRBD1. V was clipped by 4 bases and J by 11 bases; unmatched bases: 14. The germline CDR1 and CDR2 sequences are LNHNV and YYDKDF (reference sequence). The CDR3 consists of 15 residues. The CDR3 loop is CATSTPHGWGQGAFF. The CDR3 DNA follows: TGTGCCACCAGCACTCCCCATGGATGGGGACAGGGCGCTTTCTTT.

This chain links TRBV6-5 with TRBJ2-5, with 11 bases fitting TRBD1. V was clipped by 2 bases and J by 5 bases; unmatched bases: 7. Germline values: CDR1 MNHEY, CDR2 SVGAGI. This CDR3 is 16 amino acids long. The CDR3 nucleotides are TGTGCCAGCAGTTACCGGACAGGGGGCAGTCGGGAGACCCAGTACTTC. This codes for CASSYRTGGSRETQYF.

The rearrangement joins TRBV7-3 to TRBJ2-1, with no clear D. CDR1 is SGHTA, CDR2 FQGTGA, per germline. The CDR3 length is 11 residues. Trimming removed 5 bases from V and 8 bases from J, with 7 bases in between. CDR3 protein: CASSHGDEQFF. The CDR3 DNA reads as TGTGCCAGCAGCCATGGGGATGAGCAGTTCTTC. The full variable domain, in which reference TRBV7-3 and TRBJ2-1 provide the parts outside the CDR3, is GAGVSQTPSNKVTEKGKYVELRCDPISGHTALYWYRQSLGQGPEFLIYFQGTGAADDSGLPNDRFFAVRPEGSVSTLKIQRTERGDSAVYLCASSHGDEQFFGPGTRLTVL.

The chain carries TRBV5-1 and TRBJ1-1; unclear D gene. V was pared by 4 bases and J by 3 bases, with 10 bases between. This CDR3 comprises 13 residues. From germline, CDR1 is SGHRS and CDR2 YFSETQ. CDR3 residues: CASSGEEDTEAFF. The CDR3 DNA is TGCGCCAGCAGCGGCGAAGAGGACACTGAAGCTTTCTTT. Variable domain in full (rest from reference TRBV5-1 and TRBJ1-1): KAGVTQTPRYLIKTRGQQVTLSCSPISGHRSVSWYQQTPGQGLQFLFEYFSETQRNKGNFPGRFSGRQFSNSRSEMNVSTLELGDSALYLCASSGEEDTEAFFGQGTRLTVV.

This clone has only one observation. This chain uses TRBV29-1 with TRBJ2-1; 10 positions agree with TRBD2. This CDR3 is built from 14 residues. The junction had 7 bases not matched to a gene; V was cut back by 4 bases and J by 7 bases. Germline V gene data show CDR1 as SQVTM and CDR2 as ANQGSEA. The CDR3 reads CSVVGTSARNEQFF. For the CDR3, the DNA is TGCAGCGTTGTAGGGACTAGCGCCCGAAATGAGCAGTTCTTC.